The entry that follows covers one T cell receptor (beta chain) sequence. As yet, its antigen is unknown. The sample is drawn from a study of post-analysis software for immune sequencing data. At the level of the study: Multiple sclerosis in the patients followed relapsing-remitting, secondary progressive and progressive-relapsing courses. Overall study findings and caveats: Normalized Chao1 diversity was significantly reduced in patients versus controls. About 5 TRBV segments occurring more often in patients than controls included TRBV5-6, TRBV5-1 and TRBV20-1. With F measure, samples from one preparation batch clustered together strongly.

The library was made from cDNA and included unique molecular identifiers. The authors obtained 400,000 to 600,000 cDNA molecules from roughly 1 to 10 million T cells. In TCRdb, the PCR reads were re-called with MiXCR into one record per CDR3 protein. The sample contains about half a million distinct CDR3 sequences, about a third of which appear only once. CDR3 length: 15 amino acids. Per germline, CDR1 SEHNR and CDR2 FQNEAQ (reference sequence). J gave up 3 bases and V 3 bases, and 2 bases lay outside the gene matches. The chain is built from TRBV7-9 and TRBJ2-5; 12 positions agree with TRBD2. Sequencing input: blood. The clonotype was recovered from a girl under 18 with multiple sclerosis. As DNA, the CDR3 is TGTGCCAGCAGCTTGACTAGCGGGGGTAAAGAGACCCAGTACTTC. Translation: CASSLTSGGKETQYF. The full variable domain, completed using reference TRBV7-9 and TRBJ2-5, is DTGVSQNPRHKITKRGQNVTFRCDPISEHNRLYWYRQTLGQGPEFLTYFQNEAQLEKSRLLSDRFSAERPKGSFSTLEIQRTEQGDSAMYLCASSLTSGGKETQYFGPGTRLLVL.